A single sample is the source of the 20 T cell receptor beta chains below, sequenced in a study of CD8+ T cells in alopecia areata. As the sequencing template, cDNA was produced by extracting RNA and reverse transcribing it. The assay was immunoSEQ multiplex PCR, and TCRdb's table has in-frame clones only and misses some. The sample carries fewer than 110,000 clones, roughly 56% recorded once. Treatment: oral pan-JAK inhibitor, 5-10 mg twice daily. The material was CD8+ T cells sorted from blood, obtained between weeks 55 and 65, from a patient treated with tofacitinib. The origin of the receptors is a human donor with alopecia areata.

This clone has a handful of counts. The rearrangement joins TRBV5-8 to TRBJ1-4; possibly TRBD1 for D (6 bases). Trimming removed 3 bases at V and 7 bases at J, with 19 bases between. This CDR3 is built from 16 residues. From germline, CDR1 is SGHTS and CDR2 YDEGEE. CDR3 sequence reads: CASSSIAGVLIEKLFF. As DNA, the CDR3 is TGTGCCAGCAGCTCGATTGCAGGGGTTTTGATTGAAAAACTGTTTTTT.

The V gene is TRBV4-1, the J gene TRBJ2-7; D possibly corresponds to TRBD2 (6 bases). From germline, CDR1 is MGHRA and CDR2 YSYEKL. The CDR3 is 17 amino acids. V shed 0 bases and J shed 5 bases, with 20 bases lying between them. The DNA of the CDR3 is TGCGCCAGCAGCCAAGATGCCTGGAGGGGTGAGGTCCACGAGCAGTACTTC. Protein: CASSQDAWRGEVHEQYF.

The CDR3 protein is CASSYGQGKGYEQYF. CDR3 nucleotide sequence: TGTGCCAGCAGCTACGGACAGGGGAAAGGGTACGAGCAGTACTTC. The gene calls are TRBV11-2 and TRBJ2-7; TRBD1 aligns across 9 bases. CDR3 length equals 15 residues. After removal of 4 bases from V and 4 bases from J, the junction contained 8 bases not matched to a gene. Germline CDR1 and CDR2: SGHAT and FQNNGV.

This chain connects TRBV5-6 to TRBJ2-7; 7 bases map to TRBD2. This CDR3 has 14 amino acids. V was clipped by 0 bases and J by 3 bases; unmatched bases: 3. Germline V lookup: CDR1 SGHDT, CDR2 YYEEEE. As DNA, the CDR3 is TGTGCCAGCAGCTTGGGGCTAGCGGACTACGAGCAGTACTTC. This translates into CASSLGLADYEQYF.

The gene calls are TRBV23-1 and TRBJ2-1; D not certain. TRBV23-1 carries the ORF label, with uncertain function. Trimming removed 2 bases from V and 0 bases from J, with 17 bases in between. The CDR3 is 18 amino acids. The CDR3 here is CASSQNGPPQSSYNEQFF. DNA of the CDR3: TGCGCCAGCAGTCAAAATGGACCGCCCCAAAGCTCCTACAATGAGCAGTTCTTC.

DNA for the CDR3: TGTGCCAGCGGGCGGGGGACTGAAGCTTTCTTT. Translating gives CASGRGTEAFF. The rearrangement uses TRBV25-1 and TRBJ1-1; a possible D gene is TRBD1 (5 bases). V lost 8 bases and J lost 5, with 9 bases in between. Germline lookup yields CDR1 MGHDK and CDR2 SYGVNS. There are 11 residues in the CDR3.

To note about this clone: The junction differs from germline at one of its ends, possibly a read error. This chain links TRBV7-9 with TRBJ2-1, with 12 bases lining up with TRBD2. Germline loops: CDR1 SEHNR, CDR2 FQNEAQ (reference sequence). CDR3 length: 14 residues. The CDR3 sequence: CASSLAGGLHEQFF. The CDR3 region has the DNA TGTGCCAGCAGCCTAGCGGGGGGGCTTCATGAGCAGTTCTTC.

The gene calls are TRBV28 and TRBJ2-5; D is unclear. Germline assignment: CDR1 MDHEN and CDR2 SYDVKM. V was trimmed by 5 bases and J by 5 bases, leaving 18 bases between them. The CDR3 extends over 15 amino acids. The CDR3 DNA sequence: TGTGCCAGCAGTCCCGCCAACTCCGGAAGGGAGACCCAGTACTTC. Translating gives CASSPANSGRETQYF.

V usage is TRBV30 and J usage is TRBJ2-7; unclear D gene. Germline lookup yields CDR1 GTSNPN and CDR2 SVGIG (reference sequence). The V end was cut by 2 bases, the J end by 2 bases, with 4 bases between. The CDR3 totals 11 residues. CDR3 DNA sequence: TGTGCCTGGAGTAAAGCCTACGAGCAGTACTTC. As protein: CAWSKAYEQYF. The full variable domain, completed using reference TRBV30 and TRBJ2-7, is SQTIHQWPATLVQPVGSPLSLECTVEGTSNPNLYWYRQAAGRGLQLLFYSVGIGQISSEVPQNLSASRPQDRQFILSSKKLLLSDSGFYLCAWSKAYEQYFGPGTRLTVT.

This clone was observed once. The chain is built from TRBV29-1 and TRBJ1-2; D gene uncertain. The CDR3 totals 11 residues. The ends were cut back, 6 bases at V and 4 bases at J, with 9 bases in the middle. CDR1 and CDR2 from the germline V gene are SQVTM and ANQGSEA. The CDR3, as DNA: TGCAGCGTACCGGGCGGCTATGGCTACACCTTC. Residues: CSVPGGYGYTF.

This chain joins TRBV5-1 and TRBJ1-5; D remains ambiguous. Germline loops: CDR1 SGHRS, CDR2 YFSETQ. Between the trimmed V and J ends, which lost 0 bases and 2 bases, there was a span of 9 bases. The CDR3 is made up of 15 amino acids. The CDR3 here is CASSLDSNGNQPQHF. The CDR3 DNA sequence: TGCGCCAGCAGCTTGGACAGTAATGGCAATCAGCCCCAGCATTTT.

This chain connects TRBV9 to TRBJ2-7, with a possible D match to TRBD2 (6 bases). The V gene lost 7 bases and the J gene lost 4 bases, with 12 bases spanning the gap. Germline V gene data show CDR1 as SGDLS and CDR2 as YYNGEE. The CDR3 spans 12 residues. CDR3 DNA: TGTGCCAGCGGTAGGGGAGGATACGAGCAGTACTTC. Translating gives CASGRGGYEQYF.

The rearrangement links TRBV13 to TRBJ2-7, with TRBD1 as a possible D gene (6 bases). The CDR3 covers 15 residues. Trimming stripped 5 bases from V and 0 bases from J, with 14 bases between. Germline V gives CDR1 PRHDT, CDR2 FYEKMQ (reference sequence). The CDR3 loop reads CASSTLTGFSYEQYF. The CDR3, as DNA: TGTGCCAGCAGCACACTCACAGGGTTCTCCTACGAGCAGTACTTC.

This clone occurred once. The chain combines TRBV7-8 with TRBJ2-1, with TRBD1 matching over 8 bases. The length of the CDR3 is 13 residues. Germline CDR1 reads SGHVS; CDR2 reads FQNEAQ. With 6 bases clipped from V and 9 bases from J, the junction kept 7 bases outside the gene matches. Written as DNA, the CDR3 is TGTGCCAGCAGAACACAGGGGGTTATTGAGCAGTTCTTC. It is translated as CASRTQGVIEQFF.

V gene TRBV2 combines with J gene TRBJ1-2, with D possibly TRBD1 on 6 matching bases. Trimming took 8 bases from V and 4 from J, leaving 8 bases between them. This CDR3 is built from 11 residues. Germline V gene lookup returns CDR1 SNHLY and CDR2 FYNNEI. This CDR3 reads CASGQFYGYTF. CDR3 DNA sequence: TGTGCCAGCGGACAGTTCTATGGCTACACCTTC.

This chain connects TRBV7-8 to TRBJ1-2; tentative D call: TRBD1 (6 bases). Germline V gene data show CDR1 as SGHVS and CDR2 as FQNEAQ. V dropped 8 bases and J dropped 2 bases, with 15 bases sitting between them. This CDR3 region has 14 residues. The CDR3 nucleotides are TGTGCCAGCGCGGAATCAGGGGCGAACTATGGCTACACCTTC. This sequence encodes CASAESGANYGYTF.

The gene calls are TRBV13 and TRBJ2-3, with TRBD1 matching 8 bases. Germline values: CDR1 PRHDT, CDR2 FYEKMQ (reference sequence). Trimming took 6 bases from V and 5 from J; bases not matched to a gene: 16. The CDR3 sequence is 17 residues long. The CDR3 DNA sequence: TGTGCCAGCAGACCTAATCCTAACAGGGGGATTCGAGATACGCAGTATTTT. Amino acid sequence: CASRPNPNRGIRDTQYF.

The gene calls are TRBV10-2 and TRBJ2-1; 7 bases fit TRBD2. The CDR3 is made up of 15 amino acids. The V gene end was trimmed by 0 bases and the J gene end by 4 bases; junction bases not matched to a gene: 3. Germline CDR1 and CDR2: WSHSY and SAAADI. The CDR3 region has the DNA TGCGCCAGCAGTGAGTCGCGGGGGAGATACAATGAGCAGTTCTTC. Translated: CASSESRGRYNEQFF.

This clone was counted between two and nine times. The chain joins TRBV5-6 to TRBJ2-7; weak D call: TRBD1 (6 bases). This CDR3 spans 16 amino acids. Trimming took off 5 bases at V and 2 bases at J, with 20 bases between the two ends. CDR1 is SGHDT, CDR2 YYEEEE, per germline. CDR3 nucleotides: TGTGCCAGCAGTTACCTAACAGGGTACACAACCTACGAGCAGTACTTC. Translated, it gives CASSYLTGYTTYEQYF. The entire variable domain, with the rest obtained from reference TRBV5-6 and TRBJ2-7, is as follows: DAGVTQSPTHLIKTRGQQVTLRCSPKSGHDTVSWYQQALGQGPQFIFQYYEEEERQRGNFPDRFSGHQFPNYSSELNVNALLLGDSALYLCASSYLTGYTTYEQYFGPGTRLTVT.

V usage is TRBV9 and J usage is TRBJ1-6, with 9 positions matching TRBD1. Unmatched junction bases numbered 6, after V lost 4 bases and J lost 7 bases. The CDR3 consists of 15 residues. CDR1 and CDR2 from the germline V gene are SGDLS and YYNGEE. This CDR3 is CASSPRTGGNSPLHF. The CDR3 DNA reads TGTGCCAGCAGCCCCAGAACAGGGGGCAATTCACCCCTCCACTTT.